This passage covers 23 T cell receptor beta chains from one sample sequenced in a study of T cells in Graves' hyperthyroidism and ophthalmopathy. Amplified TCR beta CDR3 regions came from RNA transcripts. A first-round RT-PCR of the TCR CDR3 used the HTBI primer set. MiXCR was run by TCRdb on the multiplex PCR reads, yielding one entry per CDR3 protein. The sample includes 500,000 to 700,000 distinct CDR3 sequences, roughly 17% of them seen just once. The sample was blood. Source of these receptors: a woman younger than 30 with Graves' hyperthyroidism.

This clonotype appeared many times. Written as DNA, the CDR3 is TGTGCCAGCAGCATCAGGACTAGCGGGGTCGACACAGATACGCAGTATTTT. As protein: CASSIRTSGVDTDTQYF. This chain joins TRBV7-2 and TRBJ2-3; TRBD2 agrees at 12 bases. V lost 5 bases to trimming and J lost 2 bases; unmatched junction nucleotides: 8. CDR1 and CDR2 from the germline V gene are SGHTA and FQGNSA. The CDR3 loop spans 17 amino acids.

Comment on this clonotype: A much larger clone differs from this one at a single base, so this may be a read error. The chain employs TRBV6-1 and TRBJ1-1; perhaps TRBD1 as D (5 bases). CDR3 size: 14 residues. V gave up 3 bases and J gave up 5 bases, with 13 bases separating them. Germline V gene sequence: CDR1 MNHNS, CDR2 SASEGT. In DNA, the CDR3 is TGTGCCAGCAGTGAGCAACAGGTAATGACTGAAGCTTTCTTT. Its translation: CASSEQQVMTEAFF.

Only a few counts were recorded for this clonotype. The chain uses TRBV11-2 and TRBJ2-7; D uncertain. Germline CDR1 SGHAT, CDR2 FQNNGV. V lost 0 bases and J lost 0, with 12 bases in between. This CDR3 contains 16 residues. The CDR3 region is CASSLEPGKRSYEQYF. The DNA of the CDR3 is TGTGCCAGCAGCTTAGAACCCGGAAAGCGCTCCTACGAGCAGTACTTC.

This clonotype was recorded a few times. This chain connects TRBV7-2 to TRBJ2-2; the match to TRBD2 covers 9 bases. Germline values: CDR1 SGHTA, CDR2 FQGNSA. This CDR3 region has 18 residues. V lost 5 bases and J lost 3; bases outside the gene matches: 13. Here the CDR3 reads CASSRKGAAGGYTGELFF. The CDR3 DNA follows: TGTGCCAGCAGCCGGAAGGGGGCGGCGGGAGGGTACACCGGGGAGCTGTTTTTT. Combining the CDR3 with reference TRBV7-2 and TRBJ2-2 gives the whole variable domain GAGVSQSPSNKVTEKGKDVELRCDPISGHTALYWYRQSLGQGLEFLIYFQGNSAPDKSGLPSDRFSAERTGGSVSTLTIQRTQQEDSAVYLCASSRKGAAGGYTGELFFGEGSRLTVL.

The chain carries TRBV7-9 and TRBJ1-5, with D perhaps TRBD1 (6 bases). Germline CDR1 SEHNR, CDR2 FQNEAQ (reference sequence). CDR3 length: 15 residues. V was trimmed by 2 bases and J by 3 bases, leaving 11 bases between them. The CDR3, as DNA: TGTGCCAGCAGCTTAAGGACAGTACCCAATCAGCCCCAGCATTTT. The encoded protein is CASSLRTVPNQPQHF. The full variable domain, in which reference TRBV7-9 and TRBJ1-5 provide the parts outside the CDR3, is DTGVSQNPRHKITKRGQNVTFRCDPISEHNRLYWYRQTLGQGPEFLTYFQNEAQLEKSRLLSDRFSAERPKGSFSTLEIQRTEQGDSAMYLCASSLRTVPNQPQHFGDGTRLSIL.

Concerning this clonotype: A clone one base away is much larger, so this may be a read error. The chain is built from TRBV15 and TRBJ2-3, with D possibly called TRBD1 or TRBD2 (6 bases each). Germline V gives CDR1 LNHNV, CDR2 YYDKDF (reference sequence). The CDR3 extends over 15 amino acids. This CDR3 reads CAASKGEARTDTQYF. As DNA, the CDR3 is TGTGCCGCCAGCAAGGGGGAGGCACGCACAGATACGCAGTATTTT.

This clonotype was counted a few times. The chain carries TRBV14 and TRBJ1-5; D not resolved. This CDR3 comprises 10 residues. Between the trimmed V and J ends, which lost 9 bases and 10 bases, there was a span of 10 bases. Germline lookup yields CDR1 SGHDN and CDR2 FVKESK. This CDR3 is CASRVGPQHF. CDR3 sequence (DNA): TGTGCCAGTAGGGTTGGACCCCAGCATTTT.

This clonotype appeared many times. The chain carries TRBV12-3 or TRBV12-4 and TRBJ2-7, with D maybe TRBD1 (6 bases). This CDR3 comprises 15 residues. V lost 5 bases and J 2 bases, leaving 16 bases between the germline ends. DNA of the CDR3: TGTGCCAGCAGTGGCCGAGACAGGAACACCTACGAGCAGTACTTC. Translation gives CASSGRDRNTYEQYF.

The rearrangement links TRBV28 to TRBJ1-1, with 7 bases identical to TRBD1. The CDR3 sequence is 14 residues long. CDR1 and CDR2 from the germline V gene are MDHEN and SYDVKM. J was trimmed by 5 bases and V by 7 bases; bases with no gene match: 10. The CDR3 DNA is TGTGCCAGCAACTGGATAGGGGGCAGGACTGAAGCTTTCTTT. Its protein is CASNWIGGRTEAFF. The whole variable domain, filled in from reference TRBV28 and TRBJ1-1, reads DVKVTQSSRYLVKRTGEKVFLECVQDMDHENMFWYRQDPGLGLRLIYFSYDVKMKEKGDIPEGYSVSREKKERFSLILESASTNQTSMYLCASNWIGGRTEAFFGQGTRLTVV.

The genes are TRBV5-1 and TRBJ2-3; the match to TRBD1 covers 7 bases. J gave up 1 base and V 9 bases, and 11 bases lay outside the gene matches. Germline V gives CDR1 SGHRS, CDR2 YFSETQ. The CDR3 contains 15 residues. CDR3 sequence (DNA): TGCGCCACCACGACAGGGAGATGGGGCACAGATACGCAGTATTTT. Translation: CATTTGRWGTDTQYF.

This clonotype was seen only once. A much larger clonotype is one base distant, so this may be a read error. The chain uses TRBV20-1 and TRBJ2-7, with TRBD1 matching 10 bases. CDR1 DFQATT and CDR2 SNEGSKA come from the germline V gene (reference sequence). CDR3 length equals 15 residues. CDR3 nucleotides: TGCAGTGCCCAAAGGGGTCGACAGGGGGCATGGGAGCGGTACTTC. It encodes CSAQRGRQGAWERYF.

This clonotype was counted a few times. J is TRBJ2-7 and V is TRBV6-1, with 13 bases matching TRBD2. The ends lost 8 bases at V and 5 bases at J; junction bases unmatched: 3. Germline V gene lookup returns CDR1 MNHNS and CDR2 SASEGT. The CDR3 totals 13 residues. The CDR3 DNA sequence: TGTGCCAGCGGACTAGCGGGAGACAACGAGCAGTACTTC. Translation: CASGLAGDNEQYF.

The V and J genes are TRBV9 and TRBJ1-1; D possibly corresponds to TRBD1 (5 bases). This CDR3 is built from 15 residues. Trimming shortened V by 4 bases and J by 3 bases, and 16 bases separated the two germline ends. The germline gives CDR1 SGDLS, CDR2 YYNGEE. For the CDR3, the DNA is TGTGCCAGCAGCCAAATACAGTGGGGGGACACTGAAGCTTTCTTT. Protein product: CASSQIQWGDTEAFF. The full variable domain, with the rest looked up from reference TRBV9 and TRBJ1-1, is DSGVTQTPKHLITATGQRVTLRCSPRSGDLSVYWYQQSLDQGLQFLIQYYNGEERAKGNILERFSAQQFPDLHSELNLSSLELGDSALYFCASSQIQWGDTEAFFGQGTRLTVV.

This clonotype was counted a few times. The CDR3 loop reads CASSQVSLAANTGELFF. In DNA, the CDR3 is TGTGCCAGCAGCCAAGTGTCCCTAGCGGCTAACACCGGGGAGCTGTTTTTT. The chain is built from TRBV3-1 and TRBJ2-2; 7 bases fit TRBD2. The CDR3 extends over 17 amino acids. The ends lost 1 base at V and 2 bases at J; junction bases unmatched: 7. Germline values: CDR1 LGHDT, CDR2 YNNKEL (reference sequence).

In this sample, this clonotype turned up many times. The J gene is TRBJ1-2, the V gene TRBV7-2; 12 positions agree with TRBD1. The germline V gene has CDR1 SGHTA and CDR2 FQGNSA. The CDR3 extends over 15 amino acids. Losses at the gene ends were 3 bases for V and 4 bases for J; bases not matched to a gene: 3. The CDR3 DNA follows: TGTGCCAGCAGCTTGGGACAGGGGGCGGGCTATGGCTACACCTTC. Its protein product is CASSLGQGAGYGYTF.

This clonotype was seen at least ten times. This CDR3 reads CASSEAPRGRQPQHF. Written as DNA, the CDR3 is TGTGCCAGCAGTGAAGCGCCTCGGGGCCGGCAGCCCCAGCATTTT. The rearrangement links TRBV2 to TRBJ1-5, with a possible D match to TRBD1 (5 bases). Trimming shortened V by 0 bases and J by 7 bases, and 13 bases separated the two germline ends. This CDR3 has 15 residues. Germline V gene lookup returns CDR1 SNHLY and CDR2 FYNNEI.

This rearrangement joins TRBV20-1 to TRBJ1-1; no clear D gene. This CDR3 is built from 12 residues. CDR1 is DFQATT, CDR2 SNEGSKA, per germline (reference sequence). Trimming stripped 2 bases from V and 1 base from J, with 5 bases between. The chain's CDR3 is CSARNQNTEAFF. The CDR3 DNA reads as TGCAGTGCTAGAAACCAGAACACTGAAGCTTTCTTT.

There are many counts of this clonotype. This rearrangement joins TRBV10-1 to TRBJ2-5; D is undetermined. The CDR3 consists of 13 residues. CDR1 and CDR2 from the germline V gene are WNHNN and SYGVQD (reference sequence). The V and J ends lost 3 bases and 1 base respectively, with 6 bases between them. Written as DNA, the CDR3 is TGCGCCAGCAGTGACGGCTCCCAAGAGACCCAGTACTTC. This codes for CASSDGSQETQYF.

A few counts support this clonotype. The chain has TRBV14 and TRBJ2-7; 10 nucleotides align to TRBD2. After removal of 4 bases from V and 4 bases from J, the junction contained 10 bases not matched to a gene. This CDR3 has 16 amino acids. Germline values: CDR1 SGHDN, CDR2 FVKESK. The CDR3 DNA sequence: TGTGCCAGCAGCCCGCTAGCGGGAGACAAACAGTACGAGCAGTACTTC. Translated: CASSPLAGDKQYEQYF.

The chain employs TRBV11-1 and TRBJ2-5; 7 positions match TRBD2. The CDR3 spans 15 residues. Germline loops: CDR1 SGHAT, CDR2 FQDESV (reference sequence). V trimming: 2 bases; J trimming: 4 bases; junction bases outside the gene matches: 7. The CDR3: CASSLPWGGGETQYF. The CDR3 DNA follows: TGTGCCAGCAGCTTACCTTGGGGGGGAGGAGAGACCCAGTACTTC.

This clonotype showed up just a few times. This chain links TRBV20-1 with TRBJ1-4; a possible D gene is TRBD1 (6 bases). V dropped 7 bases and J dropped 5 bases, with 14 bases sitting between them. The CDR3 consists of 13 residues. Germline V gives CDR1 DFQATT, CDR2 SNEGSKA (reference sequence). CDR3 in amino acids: CSVPQGGNEKLFF. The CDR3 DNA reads TGCAGTGTTCCACAGGGCGGGAATGAAAAACTGTTTTTT.

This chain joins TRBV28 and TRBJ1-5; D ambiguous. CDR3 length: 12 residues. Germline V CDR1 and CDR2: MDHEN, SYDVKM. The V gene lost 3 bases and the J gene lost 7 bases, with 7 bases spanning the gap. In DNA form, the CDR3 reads TGTGCCAGCAGTTTTACCAGGCAGCCCCAGCATTTT. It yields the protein CASSFTRQPQHF.

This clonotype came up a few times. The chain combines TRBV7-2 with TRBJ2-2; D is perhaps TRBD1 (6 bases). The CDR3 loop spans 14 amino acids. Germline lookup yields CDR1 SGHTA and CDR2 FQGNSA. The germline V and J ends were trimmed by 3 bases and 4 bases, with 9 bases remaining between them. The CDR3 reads CASSFKGGTGELFF. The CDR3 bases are TGTGCCAGCAGCTTTAAAGGGGGCACCGGGGAGCTGTTTTTT. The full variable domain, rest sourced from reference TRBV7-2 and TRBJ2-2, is GAGVSQSPSNKVTEKGKDVELRCDPISGHTALYWYRQSLGQGLEFLIYFQGNSAPDKSGLPSDRFSAERTGGSVSTLTIQRTQQEDSAVYLCASSFKGGTGELFFGEGSRLTVL.